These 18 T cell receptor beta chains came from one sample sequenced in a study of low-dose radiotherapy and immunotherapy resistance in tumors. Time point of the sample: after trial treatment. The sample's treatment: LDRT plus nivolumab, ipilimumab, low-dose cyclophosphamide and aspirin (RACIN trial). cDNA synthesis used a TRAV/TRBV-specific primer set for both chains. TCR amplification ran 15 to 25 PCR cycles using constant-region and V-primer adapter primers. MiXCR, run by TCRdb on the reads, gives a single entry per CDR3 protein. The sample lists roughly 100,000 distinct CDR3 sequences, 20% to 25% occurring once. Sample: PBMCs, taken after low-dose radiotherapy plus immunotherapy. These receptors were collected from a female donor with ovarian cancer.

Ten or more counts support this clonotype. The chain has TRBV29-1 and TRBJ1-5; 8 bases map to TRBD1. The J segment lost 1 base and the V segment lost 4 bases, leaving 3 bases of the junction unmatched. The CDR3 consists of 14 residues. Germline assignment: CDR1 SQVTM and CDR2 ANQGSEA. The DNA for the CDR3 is TGCAGCGTTGGGACAGGGTCCAGCAATCAGCCCCAGCATTTT. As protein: CSVGTGSSNQPQHF.

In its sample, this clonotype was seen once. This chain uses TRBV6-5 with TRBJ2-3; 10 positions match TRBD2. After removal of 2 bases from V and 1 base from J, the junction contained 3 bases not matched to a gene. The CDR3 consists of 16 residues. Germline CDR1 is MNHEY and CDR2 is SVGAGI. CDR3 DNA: TGTGCCAGCAGTTACATCGGACTAGCGGGCACAGATACGCAGTATTTT. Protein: CASSYIGLAGTDTQYF.

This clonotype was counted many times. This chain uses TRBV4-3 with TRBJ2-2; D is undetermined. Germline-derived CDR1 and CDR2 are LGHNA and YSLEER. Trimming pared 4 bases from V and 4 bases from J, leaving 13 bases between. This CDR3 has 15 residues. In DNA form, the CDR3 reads TGCGCCAGCAGCCGGTCAAGGGTGGGCACCGGGGAGCTGTTTTTT. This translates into CASSRSRVGTGELFF.

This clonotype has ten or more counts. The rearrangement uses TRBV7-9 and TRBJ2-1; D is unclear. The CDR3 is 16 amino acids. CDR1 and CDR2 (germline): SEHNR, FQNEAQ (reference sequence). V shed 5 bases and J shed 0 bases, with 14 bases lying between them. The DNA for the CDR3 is TGTGCCAGCAGCCGGCTGGGGTATAGCTCCTACAATGAGCAGTTCTTC. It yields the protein CASSRLGYSSYNEQFF.

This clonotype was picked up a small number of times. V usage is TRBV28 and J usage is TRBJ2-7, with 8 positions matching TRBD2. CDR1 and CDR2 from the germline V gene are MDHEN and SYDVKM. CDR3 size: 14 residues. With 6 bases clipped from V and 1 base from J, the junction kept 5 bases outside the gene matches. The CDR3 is CASRGGGRSYEQYF. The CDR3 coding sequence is TGTGCCAGCAGAGGCGGGGGGAGATCCTACGAGCAGTACTTC.

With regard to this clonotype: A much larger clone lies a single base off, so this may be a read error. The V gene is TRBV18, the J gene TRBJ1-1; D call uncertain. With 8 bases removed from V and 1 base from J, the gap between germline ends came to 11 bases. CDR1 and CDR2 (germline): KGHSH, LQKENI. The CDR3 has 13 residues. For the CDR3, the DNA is TGTGCCAGCCCATATCAGGAGAACACTGAAGCTTTCTTT. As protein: CASPYQENTEAFF.

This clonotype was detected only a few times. The CDR3 loop reads CAWSRGQINQPQHF. The CDR3 DNA is TGTGCCTGGAGCCGAGGACAGATCAATCAGCCCCAGCATTTT. The rearrangement links TRBV30 to TRBJ1-5; D may be TRBD1 (6 bases). V was cut by 3 bases and J by 3 bases, with 12 bases left in between. This CDR3 region has 14 residues. The germline gives CDR1 GTSNPN, CDR2 SVGIG (reference sequence).

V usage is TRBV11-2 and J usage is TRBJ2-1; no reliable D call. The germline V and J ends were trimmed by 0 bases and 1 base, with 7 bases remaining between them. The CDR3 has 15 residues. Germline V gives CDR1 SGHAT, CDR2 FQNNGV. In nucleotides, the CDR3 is TGTGCCAGCAGCTTAGACGTTGGGTCCTACAATGAGCAGTTCTTC. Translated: CASSLDVGSYNEQFF.

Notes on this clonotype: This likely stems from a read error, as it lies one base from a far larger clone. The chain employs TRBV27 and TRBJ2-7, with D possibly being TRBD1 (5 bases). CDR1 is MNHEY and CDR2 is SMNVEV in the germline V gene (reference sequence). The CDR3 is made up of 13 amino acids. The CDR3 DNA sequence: TGTGCCAGCATAGACAGCAGCTCCTACGAGAAGTACTTC. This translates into CASIDSSSYEKYF.

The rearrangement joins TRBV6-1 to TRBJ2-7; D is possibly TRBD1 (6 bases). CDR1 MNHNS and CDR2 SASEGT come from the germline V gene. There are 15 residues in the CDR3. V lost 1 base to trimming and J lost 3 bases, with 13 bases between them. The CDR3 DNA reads TGTGCCAGCAGTGAAGTACAGGGTGAGGACTACGAGCAGTACTTC. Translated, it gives CASSEVQGEDYEQYF.

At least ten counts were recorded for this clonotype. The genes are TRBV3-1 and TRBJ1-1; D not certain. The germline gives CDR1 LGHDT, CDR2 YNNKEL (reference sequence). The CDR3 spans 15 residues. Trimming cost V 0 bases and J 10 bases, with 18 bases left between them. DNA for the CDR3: TGTGCCAGCAGCCAAGATTCTGACGGTACACTGGGAGCTTTCTTT. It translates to CASSQDSDGTLGAFF. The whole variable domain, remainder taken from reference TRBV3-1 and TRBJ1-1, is DTAVSQTPKYLVTQMGNDKSIKCEQNLGHDTMYWYKQDSKKFLKIMFSYNNKELIINETVPNRFSPKSPDKAHLNLHINSLELGDSAVYFCASSQDSDGTLGAFFGQGTRLTVV.

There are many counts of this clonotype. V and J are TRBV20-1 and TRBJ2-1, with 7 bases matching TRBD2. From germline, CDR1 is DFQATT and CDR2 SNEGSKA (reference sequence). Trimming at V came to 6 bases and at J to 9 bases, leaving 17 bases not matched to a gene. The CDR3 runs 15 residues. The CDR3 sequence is CSARPWGGVYGEQFF. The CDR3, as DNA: TGCAGTGCCCGACCCTGGGGGGGAGTATATGGTGAGCAGTTCTTC.

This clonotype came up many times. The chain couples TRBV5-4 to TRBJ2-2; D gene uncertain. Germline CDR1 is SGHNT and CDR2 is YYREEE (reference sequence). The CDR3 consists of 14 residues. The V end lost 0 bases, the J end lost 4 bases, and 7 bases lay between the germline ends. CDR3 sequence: CASSLDRATGELFF. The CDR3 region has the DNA TGTGCCAGCAGCTTGGACAGAGCCACCGGGGAGCTGTTTTTT.

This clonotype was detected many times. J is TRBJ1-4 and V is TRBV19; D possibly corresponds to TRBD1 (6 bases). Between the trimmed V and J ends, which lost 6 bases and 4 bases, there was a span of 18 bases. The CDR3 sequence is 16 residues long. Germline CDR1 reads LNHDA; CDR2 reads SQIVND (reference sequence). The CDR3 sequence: CASRKTPGQDNEKLFF. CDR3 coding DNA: TGTGCCAGTAGAAAAACGCCGGGACAAGATAATGAAAAACTGTTTTTT. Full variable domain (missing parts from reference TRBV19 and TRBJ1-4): DGGITQSPKYLFRKEGQNVTLSCEQNLNHDAMYWYRQDPGQGLRLIYYSQIVNDFQKGDIAEGYSVSREKKESFPLTVTSAQKNPTAFYLCASRKTPGQDNEKLFFGSGTQLSVL.

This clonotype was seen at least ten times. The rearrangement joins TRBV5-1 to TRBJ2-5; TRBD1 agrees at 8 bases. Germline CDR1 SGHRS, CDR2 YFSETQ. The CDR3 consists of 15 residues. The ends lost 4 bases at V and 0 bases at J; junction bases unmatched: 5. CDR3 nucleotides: TGCGCCAGCAGCATCGGACAGGGAAACCAAGAGACCCAGTACTTC. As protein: CASSIGQGNQETQYF.

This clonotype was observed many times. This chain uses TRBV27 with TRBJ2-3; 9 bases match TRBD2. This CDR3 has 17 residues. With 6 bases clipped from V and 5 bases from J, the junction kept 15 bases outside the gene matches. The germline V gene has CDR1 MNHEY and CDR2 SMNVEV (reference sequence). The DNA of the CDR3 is TGTGCCAGCAGCCCTGAGAGGACTAGCGCCGGACAAGATACGCAGTATTTT. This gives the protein CASSPERTSAGQDTQYF.

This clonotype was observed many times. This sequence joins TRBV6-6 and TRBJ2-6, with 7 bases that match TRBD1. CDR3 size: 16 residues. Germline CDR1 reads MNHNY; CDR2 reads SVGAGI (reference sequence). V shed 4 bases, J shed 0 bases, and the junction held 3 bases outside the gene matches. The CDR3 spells CASSSSGGSGANVLTF. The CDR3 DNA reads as TGTGCCAGCAGTTCCTCAGGGGGCTCTGGGGCCAACGTCCTGACTTTC.

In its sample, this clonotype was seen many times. CDR3 coding DNA: TGCAGTGCCCAGACTAGCGGGAGGGCAGGGGAGTACTTC. It encodes CSAQTSGRAGEYF. The chain has TRBV20-1 and TRBJ2-7; TRBD2 agrees at 14 bases. CDR3 length: 13 residues. CDR1 and CDR2 (germline): DFQATT, SNEGSKA (reference sequence). Trimming cost V 6 bases and J 11 bases; bases outside gene matches: 9.